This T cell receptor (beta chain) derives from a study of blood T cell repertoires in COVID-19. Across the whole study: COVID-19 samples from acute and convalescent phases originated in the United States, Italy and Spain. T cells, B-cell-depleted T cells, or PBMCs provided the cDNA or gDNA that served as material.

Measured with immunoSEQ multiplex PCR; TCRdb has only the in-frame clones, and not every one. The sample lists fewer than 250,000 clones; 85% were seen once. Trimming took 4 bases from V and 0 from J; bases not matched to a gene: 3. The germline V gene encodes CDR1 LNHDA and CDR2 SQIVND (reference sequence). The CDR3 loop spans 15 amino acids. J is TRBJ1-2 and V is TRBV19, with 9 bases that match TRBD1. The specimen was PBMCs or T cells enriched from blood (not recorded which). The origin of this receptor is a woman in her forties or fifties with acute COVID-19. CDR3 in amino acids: CASSTRQGANYGYTF. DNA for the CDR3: TGTGCCAGTAGTACTCGACAGGGGGCTAACTATGGCTACACCTTC.